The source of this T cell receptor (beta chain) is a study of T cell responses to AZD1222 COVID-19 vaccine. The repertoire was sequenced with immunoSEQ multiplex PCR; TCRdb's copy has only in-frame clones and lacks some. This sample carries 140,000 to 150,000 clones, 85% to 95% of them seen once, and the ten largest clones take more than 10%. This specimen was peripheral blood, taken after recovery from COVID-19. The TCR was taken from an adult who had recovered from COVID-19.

CDR3 protein: CASSQVNTGGYISYEQYF. The CDR3 DNA reads TGCGCCAGCAGCCAAGTTAACACAGGGGGTTATATTTCCTACGAGCAGTACTTC. The chain has TRBV4-1 and TRBJ2-7, with TRBD1 matching 8 bases. The CDR3 sequence is 18 residues long. The germline CDR1 and CDR2 sequences are MGHRA and YSYEKL. Unmatched junction bases numbered 12, after V lost 1 base and J lost 1 base.